The sequence of this T cell receptor (beta chain) was determined in a study of T cell repertoires in cytomegalovirus infection (dated by TCRdb to between 2018 and 2020). The study in broad terms: Peptide stimulations targeted recently identified HLA-C-restricted CMV epitopes, whose presentation resists viral immunomodulation, together with well-studied HLA-B-restricted epitopes. Donor HLA type was relevant to the analysis, because carriage of CMV infection together with the matching HLA type was indicated by public TCR beta signatures.

A word on this clonotype: The antigen it binds to is not known. Base-call qualities are not available, and no considerably larger clone is one nucleotide away.

What the study reported, not specific to this receptor: Carriers of CMV infection plus the relevant HLA type were discriminated by the cumulative frequency of public TCR beta family members in the study cohort and in an independent approximately 350-donor cohort. The ex vivo response was dominated by HLA-C-restricted CMV-specific TCR beta clonotypes, which also provided the single most frequent clonotype in two of eight donors.

TCRdb records Illumina HiSeq 1500 as the sequencer. Starting from the raw public reads, TCRdb applied fastp trimming at Q25, assembled clones with MiXCR and retained in-frame beta chains. Rows are combined by CDR3 protein, so each entry shows the most common genes and DNA. The sample records 900,000 to 950,000 distinct CDR3 sequences, roughly 30% of which are singletons. The leading ten clones occupy about an eighth of the sample. This specimen's treatment or condition label, per the study, means: in vitro stimulation with specific CMV peptide epitopes to enrich CMV-specific T cells. Taken from cysteine to phenylalanine, the CDR3 has 17 residues. Only CDR3 DNA is held: 51 bases, read in frame from base 1. V lost 5 bases and J lost 5 bases; the stretch between them is 24 bases long. The germline V gene (reference sequence) supplies CDR1 SEHNR and CDR2 FQNEAQ.

The source material was cultured CD8+ T cells from PBMCs, sampled from culture after CMV antigen stimulation. The sequence is built from TRBV7-9 and TRBJ1-2; a confident D gene designation cannot be given. This sequence originates from a human donor in good health (CMV status not recorded). Some clones in this sample may be carry-over from other donors' samples. The CDR3 in this case is CASSTRRDQLLRYGYTF. The DNA is as follows: TGTGCCAGCAGCACCCGACGTGACCAGCTTTTAAGATATGGCTACACCTTC.